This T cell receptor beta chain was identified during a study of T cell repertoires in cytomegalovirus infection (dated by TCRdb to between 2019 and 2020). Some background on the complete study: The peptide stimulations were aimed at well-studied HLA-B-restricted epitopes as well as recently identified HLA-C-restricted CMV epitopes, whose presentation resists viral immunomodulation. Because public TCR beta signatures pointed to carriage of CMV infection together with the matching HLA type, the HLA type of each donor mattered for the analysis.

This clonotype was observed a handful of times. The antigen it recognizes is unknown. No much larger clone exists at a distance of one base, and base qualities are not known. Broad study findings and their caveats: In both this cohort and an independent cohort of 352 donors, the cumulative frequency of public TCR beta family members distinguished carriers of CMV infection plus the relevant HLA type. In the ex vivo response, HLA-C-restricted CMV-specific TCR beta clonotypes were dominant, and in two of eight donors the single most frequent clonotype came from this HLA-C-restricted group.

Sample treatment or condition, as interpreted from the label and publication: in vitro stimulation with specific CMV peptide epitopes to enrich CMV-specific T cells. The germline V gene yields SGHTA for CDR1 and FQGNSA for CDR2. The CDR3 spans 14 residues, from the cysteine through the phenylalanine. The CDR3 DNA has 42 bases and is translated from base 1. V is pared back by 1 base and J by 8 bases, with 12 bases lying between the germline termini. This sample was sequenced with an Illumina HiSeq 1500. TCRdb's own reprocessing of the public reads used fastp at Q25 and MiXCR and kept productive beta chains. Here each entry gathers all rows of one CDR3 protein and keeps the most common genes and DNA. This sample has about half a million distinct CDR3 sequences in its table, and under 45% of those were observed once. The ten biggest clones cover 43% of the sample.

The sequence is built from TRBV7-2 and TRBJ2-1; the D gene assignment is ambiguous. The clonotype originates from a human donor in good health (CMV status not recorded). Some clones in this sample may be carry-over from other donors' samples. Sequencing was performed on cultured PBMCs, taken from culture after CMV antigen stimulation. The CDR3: CASSLGLGSHEQFF. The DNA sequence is TGTGCCAGCAGCTTAGGGCTGGGTTCGCATGAGCAGTTCTTC. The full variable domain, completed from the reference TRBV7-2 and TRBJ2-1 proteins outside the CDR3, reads GAGVSQSPSNKVTEKGKDVELRCDPISGHTALYWYRQSLGQGLEFLIYFQGNSAPDKSGLPSDRFSAERTGGSVSTLTIQRTQQEDSAVYLCASSLGLGSHEQFFGPGTRLTVL.